This T cell receptor (beta chain) derives from a study of cytotoxic CD8 clonotypes in ibrutinib-treated CLL. In germline, CDR1 is LNHDA, CDR2 SQIVND (reference sequence). This CDR3 region has 14 residues. The V end lost 9 bases, the J end lost 1 base, and 12 bases lay between the germline ends. Using immunoSEQ multiplex PCR, the repertoire was profiled, and TCRdb retains in-frame clones only, with some absent. Found here are around 310,000 clones, about 77% of them singletons; the top ten hold 6.7%. V usage is TRBV19 and J usage is TRBJ2-2, with no clear D. This clonotype was sampled from a human donor with chronic lymphocytic leukemia. The specimen comprised PBMCs, sampled before ibrutinib treatment. In DNA, the CDR3 is TGTGCCAGCCGGACGGAGAGGAACACCGGGGAGCTGTTTTTT. As protein: CASRTERNTGELFF.